This T cell receptor beta chain was profiled in a study of blood T cell repertoires in COVID-19. Study-level information: Samples representing acute and convalescent COVID-19 were sourced from the United States, Italy and Spain.

Germline V gives CDR1 KGHSH, CDR2 LQKENI. The CDR3 is 17 residues long. The trim removed 4 bases at V and 0 bases at J, leaving 11 bases unmatched. The data were produced by immunoSEQ multiplex PCR, yet TCRdb's version contains in-frame clones alone and is incomplete. This sample carries roughly 380,000 clones, about 80% of them seen once, and the ten largest clones take more than 0.85%. The sample consisted of peripheral blood. The V gene is TRBV18, the J gene TRBJ2-7; TRBD2 aligns across 8 bases. The source is a human donor with acute or convalescent COVID-19. The donor label of this sample is uncertain. The CDR3 here is CASSQGTSFQSSYEQYF. As DNA, the CDR3 is TGTGCCAGCTCACAAGGGACTAGTTTCCAAAGCTCCTACGAGCAGTACTTC.